This TCR beta chain was documented in a study of blood T cells in healthy people across ages. This clonotype was recorded a few times. V gave up 6 bases and J gave up 7 bases; unmatched junction bases: 15. This CDR3 comprises 16 residues. CDR1 and CDR2 (germline): LGHDT, YNNKEL (reference sequence). Primed by a sample-barcoded 5' primer and a J-beta primer mix, a second PCR proceeded for about 6 to 11 cycles. TCRdb redid the calling of the 5' RACE reads with MiXCR, one entry per CDR3 protein. This table has about 1.5 million distinct CDR3 sequences, 35% to 45% appearing once. The chain recombines TRBV3-1 with TRBJ2-7; 10 bases match TRBD2. Sequencing used blood. The TCR was taken from a woman aged 18-29 years in good health. The CDR3 coding sequence is TGTGCCAGCAGTCCCATCGCTAGCGGGAGCTACAATGAGCAGTACTTC. Protein sequence: CASSPIASGSYNEQYF.